Presented here are 14 T cell receptor beta chains from one specimen sequenced in a study of regulatory T cells in long-lasting Graves disease. Combining iRepertoire HTBI primers with Arm-PCR of CDR3 regions, the authors built TCR beta libraries. TCRdb called the multiplex PCR reads again in MiXCR, with one record for every CDR3 protein. The repertoire has 300,000 to 400,000 distinct CDR3 sequences, around 20% of them found once; the top ten carry 25% to 35%. Time point: persistent/refractory GD, antithyroid drugs over 5 years with positive TRAb. Making the TCR library involved RNA that had been extracted from PBMCs. This specimen was peripheral blood mononuclear cells (PBMCs), taken when the disease was refractory, from a patient treated with antithyroid drugs. These receptors were collected from a female donor with Graves disease.

The rearrangement joins TRBV28 to TRBJ2-3; 11 bases fit TRBD2. Germline loops: CDR1 MDHEN, CDR2 SYDVKM. The length of the CDR3 is 16 residues. V was pared by 10 bases and J by 2 bases, with 11 bases of the junction left unmatched. Here the CDR3 reads CATRTSGPLDTDTQYF. The CDR3 DNA reads as TGTGCCACTAGGACTAGCGGGCCCTTAGACACAGATACGCAGTATTTT.

This clonotype was picked up many times. This rearrangement joins TRBV6-5 to TRBJ1-1; D ambiguous. The CDR3 totals 13 residues. Trimming stripped 1 base from V and 8 bases from J, with 11 bases between. Germline CDR1 reads MNHEY; CDR2 reads SVGAGI. The CDR3 DNA reads TGTGCCAGCAGTTACTTAGGGAGGCGAGAAGCTTTCTTT. Amino acid sequence: CASSYLGRREAFF.

This clonotype has just a few counts. The chain joins TRBV27 to TRBJ2-7; the match to TRBD1 covers 10 bases. Trimming took 0 bases from V and 9 from J; bases not matched to a gene: 5. Per germline, CDR1 MNHEY and CDR2 SMNVEV (reference sequence). There are 14 residues in the CDR3. As DNA, the CDR3 is TGTGCCAGCAGTTTATCAAGAGGGACAGGGGCGCAGTACTTC. Residues: CASSLSRGTGAQYF.

This clonotype was seen a handful of times. The chain uses TRBV30 and TRBJ2-4; no reliable D call. CDR1 and CDR2 (germline): GTSNPN, SVGIG (reference sequence). V shed 0 bases and J shed 0 bases, with 15 bases lying between them. The CDR3 has 17 residues. This CDR3 is CAWSVARFRGAKNIQYF. The CDR3 DNA reads TGTGCCTGGAGTGTAGCGCGGTTCCGCGGAGCCAAAAACATTCAGTACTTC.

This clonotype was picked up many times. This chain uses TRBV30 with TRBJ1-2; D uncertain. The CDR3 has 18 amino acids. CDR1 and CDR2 (germline): GTSNPN, SVGIG (reference sequence). Trimming shortened V by 2 bases and J by 0 bases, and 22 bases separated the two germline ends. This CDR3 is CAWSSWIKRGLTNYGYTF. CDR3 sequence (DNA): TGTGCCTGGAGTTCCTGGATTAAAAGAGGCCTGACTAACTATGGCTACACCTTC.

This clonotype was seen a handful of times. The genes are TRBV7-9 and TRBJ2-7; D is unclear. The ends were cut back, 5 bases at V and 1 base at J, with 15 bases in the middle. Germline V gene data show CDR1 as SEHNR and CDR2 as FQNEAQ (reference sequence). This CDR3 comprises 15 residues. The CDR3 is CASSHLDGPSYEQYF. CDR3 DNA sequence: TGTGCCAGCAGCCACTTAGATGGGCCGTCCTACGAGCAGTACTTC.

The chain uses TRBV7-9 and TRBJ2-1, with 11 nucleotides matching TRBD1. CDR1 SEHNR and CDR2 FQNEAQ come from the germline V gene (reference sequence). V lost 1 base, J lost 5 bases, and 1 base stayed unmatched. The CDR3 runs to 15 residues. CDR3 in amino acids: CASSLGGQGDNEQFF. The CDR3 DNA follows: TGTGCCAGCAGCTTAGGGGGACAGGGGGACAATGAGCAGTTCTTC.

This clonotype has just a few counts. The chain couples TRBV9 to TRBJ2-4; 8 nucleotides match TRBD1. The CDR3 sequence is 14 residues long. Unmatched junction bases numbered 9, after V lost 4 bases and J lost 9 bases. Germline V CDR1 and CDR2: SGDLS, YYNGEE. Written as DNA, the CDR3 is TGTGCCAGCAGCCCGACAGGGGCGCCGATCATTCAGTACTTC. Encoded protein: CASSPTGAPIIQYF.

This clonotype was seen at least ten times. V and J are TRBV10-3 and TRBJ1-2, with TRBD1 matching 8 bases. V lost 5 bases and J lost 7; bases outside the gene matches: 9. Looked up from germline, CDR1 is ENHRY and CDR2 is SYGVKD. The CDR3 contains 14 residues. The DNA of the CDR3 is TGTGCCATCAGTTTGGACAGGGCATCGGGTGGCTACACCTTC. It translates to CAISLDRASGGYTF.

There are a few counts of this clonotype. The chain carries TRBV5-1 and TRBJ1-6; D not resolved. CDR3 length: 14 amino acids. The germline V and J ends were trimmed by 4 bases and 6 bases, with 11 bases remaining between them. Germline V lookup: CDR1 SGHRS, CDR2 YFSETQ. The CDR3 nucleotides read TGCGCCAGCAGCCACGGGTCGACTAATTCACCCCTCCACTTT. Its protein product is CASSHGSTNSPLHF.

This clonotype has just a few counts. This sequence joins TRBV7-9 and TRBJ2-1, with TRBD2 matching 8 bases. V lost 6 bases, J lost 0 bases, and 4 bases stayed unmatched. The CDR3 runs to 15 residues. Germline V lookup: CDR1 SEHNR, CDR2 FQNEAQ (reference sequence). The CDR3 region is CASRPGTSSYNEQFF. For the CDR3, the DNA is TGTGCCAGCAGACCCGGGACTAGCTCCTACAATGAGCAGTTCTTC.

This clonotype has a count of ten or more. The J gene is TRBJ2-5, the V gene TRBV15; tentatively, D is TRBD1 (5 bases). Germline loops: CDR1 LNHNV, CDR2 YYDKDF (reference sequence). V dropped 0 bases and J dropped 4 bases, with 21 bases sitting between them. This CDR3 comprises 18 residues. The CDR3 sequence: CATSRENEPGFSRETQYF. The CDR3 nucleotides are TGTGCCACCAGCAGAGAAAACGAGCCAGGGTTTTCCAGAGAGACCCAGTACTTC.

Worth noting for this clonotype: Possible read error: a much larger clone is one base away. V gene TRBV12-3 or TRBV12-4 combines with J gene TRBJ1-4, with D unresolved. The length of the CDR3 is 13 residues. CDR3 region: CASSEGFNERLFF. The CDR3 DNA reads as TGTGCCAGCTCTGAAGGGTTTAATGAAAGACTGTTTTTT.

This clonotype was detected many times. This chain links TRBV29-1 with TRBJ1-1; the D is unclear. The germline V gene has CDR1 SQVTM and CDR2 ANQGSEA. Trimming removed 6 bases from V and 1 base from J, with 12 bases in between. The CDR3 contains 13 residues. As DNA, the CDR3 is TGCAGCGTAGTCACGATACGGAACACTGAAGCTTTCTTT. It codes for CSVVTIRNTEAFF.